This T cell receptor (beta chain) was observed in a study of T cell clonotyping in hematopoietic cell transplantation. V dropped 2 bases and J dropped 5 bases, with 10 bases sitting between them. The CDR3 covers 13 residues. From germline, CDR1 is SGHRS and CDR2 YFSETQ. Sequenced by immunoSEQ multiplex PCR; TCRdb stores in-frame clones only, minus some. The sample yields about 27,000 clones, approximately 77% seen once. The sample's time point: recipient sample about 28 days before transplant, after cytoreduction. Samples: about 28 days before transplant, then days 30, 100 and 180 after. The source material was peripheral blood mononuclear cells, sampled before stem cell transplant. The rearrangement joins TRBV5-1 to TRBJ2-5, with TRBD2 as a possible D gene (6 bases). The receptor was isolated from a middle-aged man with myelodysplastic syndrome. Some clones in this sample may be carry-over from other donors' samples. The CDR3 coding sequence is TGCGCCAGCAGCTTTGTTAGCGGTGAGACCCAGTACTTC. Translating gives CASSFVSGETQYF.